These T cell receptor beta chains were read from a single sample in a study of blood T cell repertoires in COVID-19. Data came from immunoSEQ multiplex PCR; TCRdb stores just in-frame clones and leaves some out. The sample holds 40,000 to 55,000 clones, roughly 90% seen once. What was sequenced was peripheral blood. These receptors all come from a woman aged 80 or over with acute or convalescent COVID-19. Both conserved end residues are part of each CDR3. The order of the fields is D gene, clone size, V gene, J gene, CDR3 DNA, CDR3 protein. The D gene is left open where the match is weak. Clone size is stated in some rows and not others, as once, few, many or a class when expanded.

D gene: TRBD1; clone size: .; V gene: TRBV7-2; J gene: TRBJ2-7; CDR3 DNA: TGTGCCAGCAGCCATACAGGGGGTCAGTACGAGCAGTACTTC; CDR3 protein: CASSHTGGQYEQYF
D gene: TRBD1; clone size: few; V gene: TRBV29-1; J gene: TRBJ1-5; CDR3 DNA: TGCAGCGTAGCTACAGGGGGTAGCGGCAATCAGCCCCAGCATTTT; CDR3 protein: CSVATGGSGNQPQHF
D gene: TRBD2; clone size: .; V gene: TRBV5-4; J gene: TRBJ2-4; CDR3 DNA: TGTGCCAGCAGCTACATTAGCGGGAGGGGGAACATTCAGTACTTC; CDR3 protein: CASSYISGRGNIQYF
D gene: .; clone size: .; V gene: TRBV5-1; J gene: TRBJ2-1; CDR3 DNA: TGCGCCAGCAGCTTGTCTATAGCGCTTAGCTCCTACAATGAGCAGTTCTTC; CDR3 protein: CASSLSIALSSYNEQFF
D gene: TRBD1; clone size: .; V gene: TRBV20-1; J gene: TRBJ2-5; CDR3 DNA: TGCAGTGCTAGTACAGGGGAGGAGACCCAGTACTTC; CDR3 protein: CSASTGEETQYF
D gene: TRBD2; clone size: .; V gene: TRBV5-1; J gene: TRBJ2-2; CDR3 DNA: TGCGCCAGCTCGGAGCGGGAGCTAAGGACCGGGGAGCTGTTTTTT; CDR3 protein: CASSERELRTGELFF
D gene: TRBD1; clone size: .; V gene: TRBV18; J gene: TRBJ2-6; CDR3 DNA: TGTGCCAGCTCACCATGGGACAGCGCCTCTGGGGCCAACGTCCTGACTTTC; CDR3 protein: CASSPWDSASGANVLTF
D gene: TRBD1; clone size: .; V gene: TRBV6-5; J gene: TRBJ1-1; CDR3 DNA: TGTGCCAGCAGTAGACAGGGTGACACTGAAGCTTTCTTT; CDR3 protein: CASSRQGDTEAFF
D gene: .; clone size: .; V gene: TRBV7-6; J gene: TRBJ1-3; CDR3 DNA: TGTGCCAGCAGCTTAGGCGGGACCTCTGGAAACACCATATATTTT; CDR3 protein: CASSLGGTSGNTIYF
D gene: TRBD2; clone size: .; V gene: TRBV2; J gene: TRBJ2-5; CDR3 DNA: TGTGCCAGCGCCGGGACTAGCGGAAAAGAGACCCAGTACTTC; CDR3 protein: CASAGTSGKETQYF
D gene: TRBD1; clone size: .; V gene: TRBV5-1; J gene: TRBJ2-3; CDR3 DNA: TGCGCCAGCAGCATGGGACAGGCTTACACAGATACGCAGTATTTT; CDR3 protein: CASSMGQAYTDTQYF
D gene: .; clone size: .; V gene: TRBV12-3/TRBV12-4; J gene: TRBJ1-5; CDR3 DNA: TGTGCCAGCAGTTTAGGGGGCCAGCCCCAGCATTTT; CDR3 protein: CASSLGGQPQHF
D gene: .; clone size: .; V gene: TRBV6-1; J gene: TRBJ1-5; CDR3 DNA: TGTGCCAGCAGTGAAGCGTCCGCGTTTAGCAATCAGCCCCAGCATTTT; CDR3 protein: CASSEASAFSNQPQHF
D gene: TRBD2; clone size: .; V gene: TRBV30; J gene: TRBJ2-1; CDR3 DNA: TGTGCCTGGAACAGCGGGACCTACAATGAGCAGTTCTTC; CDR3 protein: CAWNSGTYNEQFF
D gene: TRBD1; clone size: .; V gene: TRBV4-3; J gene: TRBJ1-1; CDR3 DNA: TGCGCCAGCAGCCATGCAGGACAGGGAAGGGCGGGCACTGAAGCTTTCTTT; CDR3 protein: CASSHAGQGRAGTEAFF
D gene: TRBD2; clone size: few; V gene: TRBV30; J gene: TRBJ2-7; CDR3 DNA: TGTGCCTGGATGGGACTAGCGTCGTACGAGCAGTACTTC; CDR3 protein: CAWMGLASYEQYF
D gene: .; clone size: .; V gene: TRBV19; J gene: TRBJ2-1; CDR3 DNA: TGTGCCAGTAGTATAGACATCAATGAGCAGTTCTTC; CDR3 protein: CASSIDINEQFF
D gene: .; clone size: .; V gene: TRBV11-2; J gene: TRBJ2-5; CDR3 DNA: TGTGCCAGCAGCTTAGATCGGGAGACCCAGTACTTC; CDR3 protein: CASSLDRETQYF
D gene: .; clone size: .; V gene: TRBV5-1; J gene: TRBJ2-1; CDR3 DNA: TGCGCCAGCAGTCAGGGTCCTGGGCAGCAGGGTGAGCAGTTCTTC; CDR3 protein: CASSQGPGQQGEQFF
D gene: TRBD2; clone size: .; V gene: TRBV27; J gene: TRBJ2-7; CDR3 DNA: TGTGCCAGCAGTTTAATAGGGACTAGCGGGAGTTACGAGCAGTACTTC; CDR3 protein: CASSLIGTSGSYEQYF
D gene: .; clone size: .; V gene: TRBV30; J gene: TRBJ1-2; CDR3 DNA: TGTGCCTGGAGTCCAGGGGCTTCTGGCTACACCTTC; CDR3 protein: CAWSPGASGYTF
D gene: .; clone size: .; V gene: TRBV15; J gene: TRBJ1-2; CDR3 DNA: TGTGCCACCAGCAGGGGCGAGGGGGTCAGGGGCGATGGCTACACCTTC; CDR3 protein: CATSRGEGVRGDGYTF
D gene: .; clone size: once; V gene: TRBV5-1; J gene: TRBJ2-5; CDR3 DNA: TGCGCCAGCAGCTTGGAAGGGGGACGAGAGACCCAGTACTTC; CDR3 protein: CASSLEGGRETQYF
D gene: .; clone size: .; V gene: TRBV7-7; J gene: TRBJ1-5; CDR3 DNA: TGTGCCAGCAGCTCTGGGAGGGGTCAGCCCCAGCATTTT; CDR3 protein: CASSSGRGQPQHF
D gene: .; clone size: .; V gene: TRBV7-2; J gene: TRBJ1-5; CDR3 DNA: TGTGCCAGCAGCTTAGAGTACGGGGCCCAGCATTTT; CDR3 protein: CASSLEYGAQHF
D gene: .; clone size: .; V gene: TRBV5-6; J gene: TRBJ2-7; CDR3 DNA: TGTGCCAGCAGCTTGGCCGCAGGGGTGTACGAGCAGTACTTC; CDR3 protein: CASSLAAGVYEQYF
D gene: .; clone size: .; V gene: TRBV21-1; J gene: TRBJ2-3; CDR3 DNA: TGTGCCAGCAGCAAGAGGCGGGAGGGCCGTTTGTGGAGCACAGATACGCAGTATTTT; CDR3 protein: CASSKRREGRLWSTDTQYF
D gene: TRBD1; clone size: .; V gene: TRBV7-9; J gene: TRBJ1-2; CDR3 DNA: TGTGCCAGCAGCTTAGCTGCCCGGACAGGGGATGGCTACACCTTC; CDR3 protein: CASSLAARTGDGYTF
D gene: TRBD2; clone size: once; V gene: TRBV6-5; J gene: TRBJ2-7; CDR3 DNA: TGTGCCACCCCCCGGGTAGCGGGAGTGACTGAGCAGTACTTC; CDR3 protein: CATPRVAGVTEQYF
D gene: .; clone size: once; V gene: TRBV6-5; J gene: TRBJ2-7; CDR3 DNA: TGTGCCAGCAGTTACCAGGGGAGCTGGTACTACGAGCAGTACTTC; CDR3 protein: CASSYQGSWYYEQYF
D gene: .; clone size: .; V gene: TRBV10-3; J gene: TRBJ1-2; CDR3 DNA: TGTGCCATCAGTGTTGGCAGGGGAATAGACTATGGCTACACCTTC; CDR3 protein: CAISVGRGIDYGYTF
D gene: TRBD2; clone size: few; V gene: TRBV4-1; J gene: TRBJ2-7; CDR3 DNA: TGCGCCAGCAGCCAAGATGAATCGGGCGGGAGCTCCTACGAGCAGTACTTC; CDR3 protein: CASSQDESGGSSYEQYF
D gene: TRBD1; clone size: .; V gene: TRBV2; J gene: TRBJ2-7; CDR3 DNA: TGTGCCAGCAGTGACAATACAGGGACAGGGGGCTACGAGCAGTACTTC; CDR3 protein: CASSDNTGTGGYEQYF
D gene: TRBD1; clone size: .; V gene: TRBV19; J gene: TRBJ1-3; CDR3 DNA: TGTGCCAGTAGTATGGGGGACAGAGACTCTGGAAACACCATATATTTT; CDR3 protein: CASSMGDRDSGNTIYF
D gene: TRBD2; clone size: .; V gene: TRBV6-2/TRBV6-3; J gene: TRBJ2-2; CDR3 DNA: TGTGCCAGCAGTCCCCTCCGGACTAGCGGCACCGGGGAGCTGTTTTTT; CDR3 protein: CASSPLRTSGTGELFF
D gene: TRBD2; clone size: .; V gene: TRBV6-5; J gene: TRBJ2-7; CDR3 DNA: TGTGCCAGCAGTTCACATACCGGGACTAGCGTGTACGAGCAGTACTTC; CDR3 protein: CASSSHTGTSVYEQYF
D gene: .; clone size: .; V gene: TRBV7-2; J gene: TRBJ1-3; CDR3 DNA: TGTGCCAGCAGCTTACAGGTTGGCTCTGGAAACACCATATATTTT; CDR3 protein: CASSLQVGSGNTIYF
D gene: .; clone size: .; V gene: TRBV6-2/TRBV6-3; J gene: TRBJ2-7; CDR3 DNA: TGTGCCAGCAGTTCCCCCTGGAGAGGCTCCTACGAGCAGTACTTC; CDR3 protein: CASSSPWRGSYEQYF
D gene: TRBD1; clone size: .; V gene: TRBV5-6; J gene: TRBJ2-7; CDR3 DNA: TGTGCCAGCACCTCGTTAGGGACAGGGGTTTTTTACGAGCAGTACTTC; CDR3 protein: CASTSLGTGVFYEQYF
D gene: TRBD1; clone size: .; V gene: TRBV3-1/TRBV3-2; J gene: TRBJ1-5; CDR3 DNA: TGTGCCAGCAGCCAAGCCGAACGGGACAGAGATAGCAATCAGCCCCAGCATTTT; CDR3 protein: CASSQAERDRDSNQPQHF
D gene: .; clone size: .; V gene: TRBV7-9; J gene: TRBJ1-4; CDR3 DNA: TGTGCCAGCGACCGGGGGGGGCGAGCCGAAAAACTGTTTTTT; CDR3 protein: CASDRGGRAEKLFF
D gene: TRBD2; clone size: .; V gene: TRBV27; J gene: TRBJ2-1; CDR3 DNA: TGTGCCGTCCTCGGACTAGCGGGAGAAATGAGCTCCTACAATGAGCAGTTCTTC; CDR3 protein: CAVLGLAGEMSSYNEQFF
D gene: TRBD2; clone size: .; V gene: TRBV6-5; J gene: TRBJ2-7; CDR3 DNA: TGTGCCAGCAACCTTTCCGGGACTACATACGAGCAGTACTTC; CDR3 protein: CASNLSGTTYEQYF
D gene: .; clone size: .; V gene: TRBV4-3; J gene: TRBJ2-2; CDR3 DNA: TGCGCCAGCAGCCAATTACCCCCTTTCCTAGCTGAGAACACCGGGGAGCTGTTTTTT; CDR3 protein: CASSQLPPFLAENTGELFF
D gene: TRBD1; clone size: .; V gene: TRBV30; J gene: TRBJ1-2; CDR3 DNA: TGTGCCTGGAGTGAGGGCAGGGGGCTGGGCGGCTACACCTTC; CDR3 protein: CAWSEGRGLGGYTF
D gene: TRBD1; clone size: .; V gene: TRBV6-5; J gene: TRBJ1-5; CDR3 DNA: TGTGCCAGCAGTTCGACAGGGACAAGCAATCAGCCCCAGCATTTT; CDR3 protein: CASSSTGTSNQPQHF
D gene: .; clone size: once; V gene: TRBV7-6; J gene: TRBJ1-1; CDR3 DNA: TGTGCCAGCAGCTTAGGAAAGGGGCAGGGTATTTTCTTT; CDR3 protein: CASSLGKGQGIFF
D gene: .; clone size: .; V gene: TRBV13; J gene: TRBJ2-7; CDR3 DNA: TGTGCCAGCAGCACCCCACAGGGAGGGAACCACGAGCAGTACTTC; CDR3 protein: CASSTPQGGNHEQYF
D gene: .; clone size: .; V gene: TRBV25-1; J gene: TRBJ1-2; CDR3 DNA: TGTGCCAGCAGCTGGGGGCAGGGAAGCTACACCTTC; CDR3 protein: CASSWGQGSYTF
D gene: TRBD1; clone size: .; V gene: TRBV30; J gene: TRBJ1-1; CDR3 DNA: TGTGCCTGGAACAAGGGACAGGGGGTCTCTGAAGCTTTCTTT; CDR3 protein: CAWNKGQGVSEAFF
D gene: .; clone size: .; V gene: TRBV24-1; J gene: TRBJ2-1; CDR3 DNA: TGTGCCACCAGTGGTGTTGCGCGATCGCCCCCCAATGAGCAGTTCTTC; CDR3 protein: CATSGVARSPPNEQFF
D gene: TRBD2; clone size: .; V gene: TRBV6-5; J gene: TRBJ2-7; CDR3 DNA: TGTGCCAGCAGTTACTCGGGGACTAGCGGCCTGATAAAGCAGTACTTC; CDR3 protein: CASSYSGTSGLIKQYF
D gene: .; clone size: .; V gene: TRBV19; J gene: TRBJ1-1; CDR3 DNA: TGTGCCAGTAAGTGGGGCAGGACGAACACTGAAGCTTTCTTT; CDR3 protein: CASKWGRTNTEAFF
D gene: .; clone size: .; V gene: TRBV4-1; J gene: TRBJ2-7; CDR3 DNA: TGCGCCAGCAGCCAAGATCTGGTCGGGAGCCCCTACGAGCAGTACTTC; CDR3 protein: CASSQDLVGSPYEQYF
D gene: TRBD1; clone size: .; V gene: TRBV20-1; J gene: TRBJ2-1; CDR3 DNA: TGCAGTGCTAGACTCGGGACAGGGGGGATCTTC; CDR3 protein: CSARLGTGGIF
D gene: .; clone size: .; V gene: TRBV29-1; J gene: TRBJ1-1; CDR3 DNA: TGCAGCGTCGGGCAGGGGACGGGGACTGAAGCTTTCTTT; CDR3 protein: CSVGQGTGTEAFF